Detailed here is one T cell receptor beta chain. The data were taken from a study of T-cell reconstitution after alpha-beta-depleted transplantation in children. Researchers prepared the TCRbeta library using unique molecular identifiers, the study reports. TCRdb passed the PCR reads through MiXCR, listing each CDR3 protein once. The sample consists of about 400,000 distinct CDR3 sequences, approximately 20% of them appearing once. Material: PBMCs from the stem cell graft donor, obtained from the stem cell graft. The TCR comes from a human donor who donated a stem cell graft to a child with acute myeloid leukemia.

The CDR3: CASSFTAGGTDTQYF. The CDR3 bases are TGCGCCAGCAGCTTCACAGCAGGGGGCACAGATACGCAGTATTTT. V and J are TRBV5-1 and TRBJ2-3; D possibly corresponds to TRBD1 (6 bases). CDR3 length: 15 residues. Per germline, CDR1 SGHRS and CDR2 YFSETQ. Deletions cut 2 bases from V and 1 base from J, with 11 bases between.